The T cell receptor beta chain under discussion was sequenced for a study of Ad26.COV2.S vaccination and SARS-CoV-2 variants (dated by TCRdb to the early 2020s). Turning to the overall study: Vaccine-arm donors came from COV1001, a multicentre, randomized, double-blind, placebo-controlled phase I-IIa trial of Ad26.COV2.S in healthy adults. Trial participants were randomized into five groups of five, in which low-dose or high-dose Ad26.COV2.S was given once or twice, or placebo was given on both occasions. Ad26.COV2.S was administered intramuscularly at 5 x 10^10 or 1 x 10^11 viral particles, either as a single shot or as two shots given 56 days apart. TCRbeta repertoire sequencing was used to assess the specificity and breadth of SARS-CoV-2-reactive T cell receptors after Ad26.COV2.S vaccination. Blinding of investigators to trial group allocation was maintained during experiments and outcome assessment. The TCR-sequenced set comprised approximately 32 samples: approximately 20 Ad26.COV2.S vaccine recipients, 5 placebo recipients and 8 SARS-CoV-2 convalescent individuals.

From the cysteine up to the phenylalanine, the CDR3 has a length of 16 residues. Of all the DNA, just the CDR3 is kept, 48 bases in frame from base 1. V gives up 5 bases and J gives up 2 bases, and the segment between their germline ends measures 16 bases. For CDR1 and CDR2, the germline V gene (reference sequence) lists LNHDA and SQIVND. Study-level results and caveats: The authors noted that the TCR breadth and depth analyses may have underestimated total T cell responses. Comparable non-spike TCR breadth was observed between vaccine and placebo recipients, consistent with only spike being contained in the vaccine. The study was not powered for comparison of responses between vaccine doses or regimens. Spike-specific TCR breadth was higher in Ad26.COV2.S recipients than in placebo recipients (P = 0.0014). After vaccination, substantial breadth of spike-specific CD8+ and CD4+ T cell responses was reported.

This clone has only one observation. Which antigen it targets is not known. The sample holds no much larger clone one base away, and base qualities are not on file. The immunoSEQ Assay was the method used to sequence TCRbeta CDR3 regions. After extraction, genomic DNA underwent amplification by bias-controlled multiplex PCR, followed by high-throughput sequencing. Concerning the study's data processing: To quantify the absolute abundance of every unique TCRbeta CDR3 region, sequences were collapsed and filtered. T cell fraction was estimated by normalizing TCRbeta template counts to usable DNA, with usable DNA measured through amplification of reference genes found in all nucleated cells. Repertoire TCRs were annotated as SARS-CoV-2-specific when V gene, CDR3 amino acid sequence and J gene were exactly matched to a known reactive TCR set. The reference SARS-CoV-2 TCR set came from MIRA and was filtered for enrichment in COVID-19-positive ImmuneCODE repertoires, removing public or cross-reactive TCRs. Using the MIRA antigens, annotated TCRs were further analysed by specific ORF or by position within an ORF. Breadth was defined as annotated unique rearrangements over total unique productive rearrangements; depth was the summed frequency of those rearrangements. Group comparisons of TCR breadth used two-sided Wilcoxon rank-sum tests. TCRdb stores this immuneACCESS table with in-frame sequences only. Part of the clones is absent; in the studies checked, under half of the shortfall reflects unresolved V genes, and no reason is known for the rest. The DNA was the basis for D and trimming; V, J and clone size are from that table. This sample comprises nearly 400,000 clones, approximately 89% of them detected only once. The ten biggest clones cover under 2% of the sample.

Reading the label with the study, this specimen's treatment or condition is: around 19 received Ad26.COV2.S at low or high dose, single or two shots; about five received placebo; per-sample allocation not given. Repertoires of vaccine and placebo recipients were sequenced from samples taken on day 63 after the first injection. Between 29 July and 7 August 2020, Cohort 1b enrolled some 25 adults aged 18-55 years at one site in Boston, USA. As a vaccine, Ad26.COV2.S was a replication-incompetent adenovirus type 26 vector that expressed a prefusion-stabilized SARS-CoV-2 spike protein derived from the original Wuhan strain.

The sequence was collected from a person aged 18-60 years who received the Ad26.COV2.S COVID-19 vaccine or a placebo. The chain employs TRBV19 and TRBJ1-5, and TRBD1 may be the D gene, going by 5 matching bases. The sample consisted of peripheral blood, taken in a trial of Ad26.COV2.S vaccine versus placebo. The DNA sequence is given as TGTGCCAGTAGTTCTCTGGCGGGGGGTGGCAATCAGCCCCAGCATTTT. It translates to CASSSLAGGGNQPQHF. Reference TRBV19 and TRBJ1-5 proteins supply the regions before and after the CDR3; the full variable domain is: DGGITQSPKYLFRKEGQNVTLSCEQNLNHDAMYWYRQDPGQGLRLIYYSQIVNDFQKGDIAEGYSVSREKKESFPLTVTSAQKNPTAFYLCASSSLAGGGNQPQHFGDGTRLSIL.